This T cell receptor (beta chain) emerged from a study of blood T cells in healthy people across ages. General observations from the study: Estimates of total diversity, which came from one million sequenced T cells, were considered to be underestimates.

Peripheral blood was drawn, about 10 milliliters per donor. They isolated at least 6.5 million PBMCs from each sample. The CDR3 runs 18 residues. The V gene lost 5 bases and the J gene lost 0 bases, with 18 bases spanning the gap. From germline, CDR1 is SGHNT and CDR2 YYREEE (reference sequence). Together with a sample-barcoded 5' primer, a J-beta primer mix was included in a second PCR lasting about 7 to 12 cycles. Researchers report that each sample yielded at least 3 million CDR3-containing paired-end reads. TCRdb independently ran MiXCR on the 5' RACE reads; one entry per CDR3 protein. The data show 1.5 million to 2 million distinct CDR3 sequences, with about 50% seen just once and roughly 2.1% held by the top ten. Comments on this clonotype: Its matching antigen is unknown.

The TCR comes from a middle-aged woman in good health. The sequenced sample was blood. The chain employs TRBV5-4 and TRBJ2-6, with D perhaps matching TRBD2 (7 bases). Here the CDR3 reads CASRPWGGLSSGANVLTF. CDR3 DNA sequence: TGTGCCAGCAGGCCATGGGGGGGCCTCAGCTCTGGGGCCAACGTCCTGACTTTC.